This record concerns one T cell receptor beta chain sequence. Its target is not known. An Oncomine TCR Beta short-read assay was used to sequence the DNA from cultured CD4+ T cells. After culture, CD4+ T cells served as the source for genomic DNA extraction. From the PCR reads, TCRdb called clonotypes with MiXCR, one entry per CDR3 protein. The sample lists 16,000 or so distinct CDR3 sequences, about 53% occurring once. Trimming left V 0 bases short and J 4 bases short, with 9 bases between. Germline CDR1 is MNHEY and CDR2 is SMNVEV (reference sequence). The length of the CDR3 is 14 residues. This entry comes from a study of vaccination and CD4 T cells after COVID-19. Overall study context: Convalescent participants consisted of six males and four females, two being Hispanic.

As to treatment: roughly 11-day PBMC culture with coronavirus spike peptide pools or control peptides (ViraFEST assay). The source was CD4+ T cells from blood, cultured in vitro, collected before SARS-CoV-2 vaccination. This clonotype was obtained from a human donor who had recovered from COVID-19. This chain links TRBV27 with TRBJ1-2; D is ambiguous. The CDR3 spells CASSLSGGSYGYTF. CDR3 bases: TGTGCCAGCAGTTTATCGGGCGGTTCCTATGGCTACACCTTC.